The 32 T cell receptor beta chains given below trace back to one sample, sequenced in a study of vaccination and CD4 T cells after COVID-19. Once obtained from cultured CD4+ T cells, the DNA was sequenced using the Oncomine TCR Beta short-read assay. TCRdb processed the PCR reads anew with MiXCR; each CDR3 protein has one entry. The repertoire holds roughly 12,000 distinct CDR3 sequences, 50% to 75% seen once, with 13% in the top ten. The treatment is: approximately nine-day PBMC culture with coronavirus spike peptide pools or control peptides (ViraFEST assay). Their cognate antigens are unknown. The specimen sequenced was CD4+ T cells from blood, cultured in vitro. These receptors came from a human donor who had recovered from COVID-19.

V is TRBV12-3 or TRBV12-4 and J is TRBJ2-2; 8 nucleotides align to TRBD2. CDR3 size: 13 residues. J lost 10 bases, V lost 3 bases, and 4 bases had no gene match. The CDR3 sequence is CASSFSGREELFF. CDR3 coding DNA: TGTGCCAGCAGTTTCTCCGGGAGGGAGGAGCTGTTTTTT.

With respect to this clonotype: One junction end disagrees with the germline gene, perhaps due to a read error. The genes are TRBV7-9 and TRBJ2-7; tentatively, D is TRBD1 (6 bases). This CDR3 contains 15 residues. CDR1 and CDR2 from the germline V gene are SEHNR and FQNEAQ (reference sequence). CDR3 sequence (DNA): TGTGCCAGCAGCTTTTCGAACCTTACAGGGTCACGTCCCCACTTC. This translates into CASSFSNLTGSRPHF.

The chain carries TRBV20-1 and TRBJ1-1; D possibly corresponds to TRBD1 (5 bases). The germline CDR1 and CDR2 sequences are DFQATT and SNEGSKA (reference sequence). V was clipped by 3 bases and J by 10 bases, with 15 bases between them. This CDR3 is 12 amino acids long. CDR3 sequence (DNA): TGCAGTGCTAGTAGTAGTCAGGGACTAGCTTTCTTT. Protein sequence: CSASSSQGLAFF.

The chain joins TRBV6-1 to TRBJ1-5, with D perhaps TRBD1 (5 bases). The CDR3 has 12 residues. Germline-derived CDR1 and CDR2 are MNHNS and SASEGT. V was pared by 8 bases and J by 5 bases, with 10 bases between. The chain's CDR3 is CASSEGYQPQHF. CDR3 nucleotide sequence: TGTGCCAGCTCGGAGGGGTATCAGCCCCAGCATTTT.

The chain employs TRBV30 and TRBJ1-2; a possible D gene is TRBD1 (6 bases). Germline V gene data show CDR1 as GTSNPN and CDR2 as SVGIG (reference sequence). The CDR3 sequence is 13 residues long. V lost 5 bases and J 8 bases, leaving 18 bases between the germline ends. For the CDR3, the DNA is TGTGCCTGGGTACAGGGTCGGGAGGGCGGCTACACCTTC. This translates into CAWVQGREGGYTF.

V gene TRBV20-1 combines with J gene TRBJ1-4; tentatively, D is TRBD1 (5 bases). The CDR3 has 16 residues. V lost 3 bases and J 2 bases, leaving 16 bases between the germline ends. CDR1 is DFQATT, CDR2 SNEGSKA, per germline (reference sequence). CDR3 sequence (DNA): TGCAGTGCTAGGCAGGGAGGCGGGGGGACTAATGAAAAACTGTTTTTT. It translates to CSARQGGGGTNEKLFF.

This chain uses TRBV6-5 with TRBJ1-3; TRBD1 aligns across 7 bases. Per germline, CDR1 MNHEY and CDR2 SVGAGI. This CDR3 is 14 amino acids long. V gave up 4 bases and J gave up 4 bases; unmatched junction bases: 4. CDR3 in amino acids: CASSLGGEGNTIYF. In DNA form, the CDR3 reads TGTGCCAGCAGTTTAGGGGGCGAAGGAAACACCATATATTTT.

This clonotype is labeled as medium-sized. The chain has TRBV20-1 and TRBJ1-2; TRBD1 aligns across 10 bases. Germline CDR1 reads DFQATT; CDR2 reads SNEGSKA (reference sequence). V lost 0 bases, J lost 2 bases, and 3 bases stayed unmatched. The CDR3 is 15 residues long. CDR3 in amino acids: CSARDRDRGNYGYTF. The CDR3 region has the DNA TGCAGTGCTAGAGATAGGGACAGGGGAAACTATGGCTACACCTTC.

The chain combines TRBV23-1 with TRBJ1-1; D gene ambiguous. TRBV23-1 is labeled an ORF, and its function is uncertain. The CDR3 has 12 residues. Trimming took off 9 bases at V and 3 bases at J, with 11 bases between the two ends. The CDR3 region is CASAVGDTEAFF. The CDR3 DNA reads TGCGCCAGTGCAGTCGGAGACACTGAAGCTTTCTTT.

The V gene is TRBV27, the J gene TRBJ2-7, with 7 positions matching TRBD2. The CDR3 totals 14 residues. Germline loops: CDR1 MNHEY, CDR2 SMNVEV (reference sequence). V shed 7 bases, J shed 3 bases, and the junction held 9 bases outside the gene matches. The CDR3 region has the DNA TGTGCCAGCAAGTCTAGCGGAAATTACTACGAGCAGTACTTC. It codes for CASKSSGNYYEQYF.

This chain joins TRBV29-1 and TRBJ2-7, with D perhaps TRBD1 (5 bases). CDR1 is SQVTM and CDR2 is ANQGSEA in the germline V gene. Trimming took off 0 bases at V and 12 bases at J, with 9 bases between the two ends. The CDR3 is 10 amino acids. CDR3 bases: TGCAGCGTTGAAGACAGGGTGCGGTACTTC. Residues: CSVEDRVRYF.

V and J are TRBV6-2 or TRBV6-3 and TRBJ1-5; a weak D match, TRBD1 (5 bases). V was shortened by 0 bases and J by 6 bases, with 9 bases between the two germline ends. Per the germline V gene, CDR1 is MNHEY and CDR2 is SVGEGT. The CDR3 extends over 14 amino acids. CDR3 in amino acids: CASSYSTDTQPQHF. The CDR3 nucleotides read TGTGCCAGCAGTTACTCGACAGACACTCAGCCCCAGCATTTT.

This clonotype came up once. The rearrangement joins TRBV6-5 to TRBJ1-5, with a weak D call TRBD1 (5 bases). The CDR3 has 15 residues. V lost 3 bases to trimming and J lost 3 bases, with 12 bases between them. Per the germline V gene, CDR1 is MNHEY and CDR2 is SVGAGI. Written as DNA, the CDR3 is TGTGCCAGCAGTTATGGGTTCAGGGCCAATCAGCCCCAGCATTTT. As protein: CASSYGFRANQPQHF.

The chain recombines TRBV5-1 with TRBJ1-2, with 9 bases that match TRBD1. This CDR3 region has 16 residues. The V segment lost 5 bases and the J segment 8 bases; nucleotides outside the gene matches: 16. CDR1 is SGHRS and CDR2 is YFSETQ in the germline V gene. The CDR3 DNA sequence: TGCGCCAGCAGGCTAATAACGGGACAGGGTACGGGAGGCTACACCTTC. Amino acids: CASRLITGQGTGGYTF.

This clonotype was seen only a few times. The chain is built from TRBV7-8 and TRBJ1-1, with no clear D. Trimming stripped 5 bases from V and 1 base from J, with 11 bases between. Germline CDR1 is SGHVS and CDR2 is FQNEAQ. The CDR3 spans 14 residues. The CDR3, as DNA: TGTGCCAGCAGCCCAACAGAGGCGAACACTGAAGCTTTCTTT. Residues: CASSPTEANTEAFF.

The chain joins TRBV7-3 to TRBJ2-4; tentative D call: TRBD2 (6 bases). The J call may be wrong; the DNA end is better matched by TRBJ2-5. The germline V gene encodes CDR1 SGHTA and CDR2 FQGTGA. The CDR3 is 13 amino acids. The CDR3 protein is CASSLGTGETQYF. The CDR3, as DNA: TGTGCCAGCAGCTTAGGGACTGGAGAGACCCAGTACTTC.

The rearrangement joins TRBV30 to TRBJ2-5; D uncertain. Germline V gene sequence: CDR1 GTSNPN, CDR2 SVGIG (reference sequence). V was shortened by 3 bases and J by 1 base, with 0 bases between the two germline ends. The CDR3 extends over 10 amino acids. The CDR3 DNA reads as TGTGCCTGGAGCCAAGAGACCCAGTACTTC. This gives the protein CAWSQETQYF.

This clonotype was counted once. The rearrangement uses TRBV29-1 and TRBJ2-3; 8 bases align to TRBD1. V lost 6 bases and J lost 2; bases outside the gene matches: 13. This CDR3 spans 16 amino acids. The germline CDR1 and CDR2 sequences are SQVTM and ANQGSEA. In nucleotides, the CDR3 is TGCAGCGTCCCGTCTCCCGGGACAGGTCACACAGATACGCAGTATTTT. This sequence encodes CSVPSPGTGHTDTQYF.

This clonotype is labeled large (0.1 to 1%). The gene calls are TRBV10-3 and TRBJ2-5; 13 bases map to TRBD2. The germline V gene encodes CDR1 ENHRY and CDR2 SYGVKD. V trimming: 6 bases; J trimming: 3 bases; junction bases outside the gene matches: 13. The CDR3 length is 18 residues. The CDR3 region has the DNA TGTGCCATCAGCGTCGGGACTATGGGGACTAGCGGGAAAGAGACCCAGTACTTC. Translated: CAISVGTMGTSGKETQYF.

This clonotype was counted between two and nine times. This chain connects TRBV10-2 to TRBJ2-2; 9 positions match TRBD1. V gave up 6 bases and J gave up 7 bases; unmatched junction bases: 6. This CDR3 is 14 amino acids long. Per germline, CDR1 WSHSY and CDR2 SAAADI. CDR3 region: CASRDRGVFGELFF. In nucleotides, the CDR3 is TGCGCCAGCAGGGACAGGGGAGTGTTCGGGGAGCTGTTTTTT.

V usage is TRBV6-2 or TRBV6-3 and J usage is TRBJ2-1, with D perhaps TRBD2 (5 bases). Looked up from germline, CDR1 is MNHEY and CDR2 is SVGEGT. Trimming removed 2 bases from V and 0 bases from J, with 17 bases in between. CDR3 size: 18 residues. The DNA for the CDR3 is TGTGCCAGCAGTTACCAATTGAGGGATAGTAACTCCTACAATGAGCAGTTCTTC. Encoded protein: CASSYQLRDSNSYNEQFF.

This sequence joins TRBV10-3 and TRBJ2-3; D call uncertain. Trimming took off 8 bases at V and 2 bases at J, with 8 bases between the two ends. The germline V gene encodes CDR1 ENHRY and CDR2 SYGVKD. CDR3 length: 12 residues. The CDR3 DNA reads as TGTGCCATCGGCCCTGTCACAGATACGCAGTATTTT. Protein sequence: CAIGPVTDTQYF.

The chain links TRBV30 to TRBJ2-5; 9 bases line up with TRBD2. CDR3 length equals 18 residues. Trimming took 1 base from V and 2 from J; bases not matched to a gene: 14. Germline V lookup: CDR1 GTSNPN, CDR2 SVGIG (reference sequence). As DNA, the CDR3 is TGTGCCTGGAGTGGAACGACTAGCGGCAGAAGGATACAAGAGACCCAGTACTTC. This gives the protein CAWSGTTSGRRIQETQYF. Filled out from reference TRBV30 and TRBJ2-5, the complete variable domain reads SQTIHQWPATLVQPVGSPLSLECTVEGTSNPNLYWYRQAAGRGLQLLFYSVGIGQISSEVPQNLSASRPQDRQFILSSKKLLLSDSGFYLCAWSGTTSGRRIQETQYFGPGTRLLVL.

The chain joins TRBV10-3 to TRBJ1-5; no definite D call. Per the germline V gene, CDR1 is ENHRY and CDR2 is SYGVKD. Trimming took 3 bases from V and 0 from J, leaving 3 bases between them. The CDR3 runs 13 residues. The CDR3 DNA follows: TGTGCCATCAGTGAACATAGCAATCAGCCCCAGCATTTT. Translated, it gives CAISEHSNQPQHF.

The chain carries TRBV6-1 and TRBJ1-2, with D perhaps matching TRBD1 (5 bases). With 6 bases removed from V and 8 bases from J, the gap between germline ends came to 16 bases. Germline V gene sequence: CDR1 MNHNS, CDR2 SASEGT. The CDR3 is 13 amino acids. The CDR3 DNA sequence: TGTGCCAGCAGGGTTGGGGCGCCCAGCGGCTACACCTTC. Its protein is CASRVGAPSGYTF.

The chain employs TRBV18 and TRBJ2-3; D call uncertain. The ends were cut back, 1 base at V and 5 bases at J, with 10 bases in the middle. From germline, CDR1 is KGHSH and CDR2 LQKENI. The CDR3 has 14 amino acids. The CDR3 DNA follows: TGTGCCAGCTCACCACAGGTCGCTGGAGATACGCAGTATTTT. Translation: CASSPQVAGDTQYF.

The J gene is TRBJ2-7, the V gene TRBV28, with D possibly matching TRBD1 (6 bases). V gave up 3 bases and J gave up 2 bases, with 14 bases separating them. This CDR3 contains 15 residues. Germline V CDR1 and CDR2: MDHEN, SYDVKM. This chain's CDR3 is CASSFLGQWTYEQYF. DNA of the CDR3: TGTGCCAGCAGTTTTCTTGGACAGTGGACCTACGAGCAGTACTTC. Complete variable domain (other parts from reference TRBV28 and TRBJ2-7): DVKVTQSSRYLVKRTGEKVFLECVQDMDHENMFWYRQDPGLGLRLIYFSYDVKMKEKGDIPEGYSVSREKKERFSLILESASTNQTSMYLCASSFLGQWTYEQYFGPGTRLTVT.

The chain links TRBV6-2 or TRBV6-3 to TRBJ2-1; 7 bases line up with TRBD2. CDR1 is MNHEY and CDR2 is SVGEGT in the germline V gene. The CDR3 extends over 15 amino acids. V was pared by 2 bases and J by 7 bases, with 8 bases of the junction left unmatched. CDR3: CASSYGSGKFNEQFF. The CDR3 DNA reads as TGTGCCAGCAGTTACGGGAGCGGGAAATTTAATGAGCAGTTCTTC.

This clonotype was observed a handful of times. V is TRBV24-1 and J is TRBJ2-5, with 7 bases identical to TRBD2. Germline V gene sequence: CDR1 KGHDR, CDR2 SFDVKD. The V gene end was trimmed by 4 bases and the J gene end by 5 bases; junction bases not matched to a gene: 9. The CDR3 covers 15 residues. CDR3 region: CATSEPGAGKETQYF. As DNA, the CDR3 is TGTGCCACCAGTGAGCCTGGAGCGGGAAAGGAGACCCAGTACTTC.

In this sample, this clonotype turned up a few times. V usage is TRBV6-5 and J usage is TRBJ1-2; the D is unclear. Germline V CDR1 and CDR2: MNHEY, SVGAGI. V was clipped by 0 bases and J by 1 base, with 3 bases between them. CDR3 size: 13 residues. The CDR3 coding sequence is TGTGCCAGCAGTTACTCGAATAACTATGGCTACACCTTC. It is translated as CASSYSNNYGYTF.

The rearrangement links TRBV30 to TRBJ2-3; 10 bases map to TRBD2. Germline CDR1 is GTSNPN and CDR2 is SVGIG (reference sequence). The CDR3 loop spans 16 amino acids. V lost 0 bases and J lost 6; bases outside the gene matches: 9. The CDR3 region is CAWSVTSGNVGDTQYF. The CDR3 DNA reads TGTGCCTGGAGTGTAACTAGCGGGAACGTGGGGGATACGCAGTATTTT.

This clonotype was counted between two and nine times. The V gene is TRBV30, the J gene TRBJ1-5, with unresolved D. The V gene lost 2 bases and the J gene lost 1 base, with 3 bases spanning the gap. CDR1 is GTSNPN, CDR2 SVGIG, per germline (reference sequence). This CDR3 contains 12 residues. CDR3 residues: CAWSQSNQPQHF. CDR3 DNA: TGTGCCTGGAGTCAGAGCAATCAGCCCCAGCATTTT.